This TCR beta chain was recorded in a study of CD8+CD57+ T cells in acquired aplastic anemia. Study conclusions and caveats: Shared by patients and controls, roughly 28 CD8+ CDR3s were abundant in patients.

The CDR3 covers 17 residues. V was clipped by 0 bases and J by 2 bases, with 16 bases between them. Germline CDR1 reads LGHDT; CDR2 reads YNNKEL (reference sequence). This clonotype was picked up many times. The antigen is not known. For CDR3 and TCR beta VDJ profiling, genomic DNA was the template used. MiXCR was run by TCRdb on the reads, yielding one entry per CDR3 protein. The sample has 150,000 to 200,000 distinct CDR3 sequences, about 64% seen once. The sequenced sample was sorted CD4+, CD8+, or CD8+CD57+ T cells (not recorded which) from PBMCs. This clonotype was sampled from a human donor with severe aplastic anemia or a healthy control (not recorded which). The J gene is TRBJ2-5, the V gene TRBV3-1; weak D call: TRBD2 (6 bases). CDR3 sequence reads: CASSQDESGVAQETQYF. CDR3 DNA sequence: TGTGCCAGCAGCCAAGACGAGTCGGGGGTCGCACAAGAGACCCAGTACTTC.